Listed below are T cell receptor beta chains from one sample, sequenced in a study of cytomegalovirus exposure and HLA in healthy donors. Using immunoSEQ multiplex PCR, the repertoire was profiled, and TCRdb retains in-frame clones only, with some absent. The sample carries roughly 120,000 clones, approximately 78% recorded once. Sequencing was performed on PBMCs. These receptors were taken from a woman in her thirties in good health and CMV-seronegative. Each CDR3 is given with its conserved first and last residue. A D gene is named only where the DNA matches it firmly. Clone sizes are given selectively: once, few, many, or a class where the clone is expanded.

clone_size cdr3_length j_call d_call v_call cdr3_aa cdr3_nt
NA 13 TRBJ2-7 NA TRBV6-1 CASSERQSYEQYF TGTGCCAGCAGTGAACGACAGTCCTACGAGCAGTACTTC
once 13 TRBJ2-4 TRBD1 TRBV5-4 CASSWDRENIQYF TGTGCCAGCAGCTGGGACAGAGAAAACATTCAGTACTTC
NA 14 TRBJ1-6 NA TRBV19 CATDRGGRNSPLHF TGTGCCACCGACCGCGGGGGGCGGAATTCACCCCTCCACTTT
NA 17 TRBJ2-6 TRBD1 TRBV9 CASSLSGGSIGANVLTF TGTGCCAGCAGTTTGTCAGGGGGATCGATTGGGGCCAACGTCCTGACTTTC
many 15 TRBJ1-1 NA TRBV27 CASSSHRVIHTEAFF TGTGCCAGCAGTTCTCACAGGGTGATTCACACTGAAGCTTTCTTT
NA 17 TRBJ2-1 TRBD2 TRBV7-9 CASSSPPPAGVYNEQFF TGTGCCAGCAGCTCACCCCCGCCAGCGGGGGTTTACAATGAGCAGTTCTTC
NA 15 TRBJ2-5 TRBD1 TRBV7-9 CASSLGQGATETQYF TGTGCCAGCAGCTTGGGACAGGGGGCGACGGAGACCCAGTACTTC
NA 12 TRBJ2-1 NA TRBV5-4 CASSLGTTEQFF TGTGCCAGCAGCTTGGGGACTACTGAGCAGTTCTTC
NA 15 TRBJ2-7 TRBD2 TRBV6-1 CASTPNIAGLGEQYF TGTGCCAGCACCCCCAACATAGCGGGACTGGGTGAGCAGTACTTC
NA 16 TRBJ2-7 NA TRBV7-8 CASSLALRRQGYEQYF TGTGCCAGCAGCTTAGCTCTTCGCAGGCAGGGCTACGAGCAGTACTTC
once 13 TRBJ2-7 NA TRBV7-9 CASSFSGLYEQYF TGTGCCAGCAGCTTCTCCGGACTTTACGAGCAGTACTTC
NA 14 TRBJ1-5 NA TRBV28 CASSFRQLNQPQHF TGTGCCAGCAGTTTTCGACAGCTAAATCAGCCCCAGCATTTT
NA 18 TRBJ1-4 TRBD1 TRBV4-2 CASSQDPRGKTTNEKLFF TGTGCCAGCAGCCAAGATCCCAGGGGGAAAACAACTAATGAAAAACTGTTTTTT
NA 12 TRBJ1-5 NA TRBV6-5 CASKSRSEPQHF TGTGCCAGCAAGTCAAGATCAGAGCCCCAGCATTTT
NA 14 TRBJ2-7 TRBD2 TRBV27 CASRGAGGPGEQYF TGTGCCAGCAGAGGGGCGGGAGGGCCGGGGGAGCAGTACTTC
NA 16 TRBJ1-1 NA TRBV4-1 CASSQGVTVMNTEAFF TGCGCCAGCAGCCAAGGGGTGACTGTGATGAACACTGAAGCTTTCTTT
NA 15 TRBJ1-5 NA TRBV2 CASSDRGQTNQPQHF TGTGCCAGCAGTGATCGTGGGCAGACCAATCAGCCCCAGCATTTT
NA 16 TRBJ1-2 NA TRBV7-9 CASSLIRGGRNYGYTF TGTGCCAGCAGCTTGATTCGGGGGGGGAGGAACTATGGCTACACCTTC
NA 13 TRBJ1-1 NA TRBV30 CAWSVGENTEAFF TGTGCCTGGAGTGTAGGGGAGAACACTGAAGCTTTCTTT
NA 15 TRBJ1-5 TRBD1 TRBV28 CASSLAQGMGQPQHF TGTGCCAGCAGTTTGGCACAGGGGATGGGTCAGCCCCAGCATTTT
few 13 TRBJ1-5 NA TRBV5-4 CASSLAGRQPQHF TGTGCCAGCAGCTTGGCAGGTAGACAGCCCCAGCATTTT
NA 11 TRBJ2-3 NA TRBV2 CASSELDTQYF TGTGCCAGCAGTGAACTAGATACGCAGTATTTT
NA 12 TRBJ2-7 NA TRBV5-6 CASSAGTGEQYF TGTGCCAGCAGCGCAGGGACTGGTGAGCAGTACTTC
NA 15 TRBJ2-1 TRBD2 TRBV6-6 CASRPSGRDPGEQFF TGTGCCAGCAGGCCTAGCGGGAGAGATCCGGGTGAGCAGTTCTTC
NA 13 TRBJ1-5 NA TRBV6-1 CASSETMGGSQHF TGTGCCAGCAGTGAAACAATGGGAGGGTCCCAGCATTTT
NA 15 TRBJ1-4 TRBD1 TRBV28 CASSLETGKGGKLFF TGTGCCAGCAGTCTAGAGACAGGGAAAGGGGGAAAACTGTTTTTT
NA 15 TRBJ2-5 TRBD1 TRBV7-6 CASSQDRAQGETQYF TGTGCCAGCAGTCAGGACAGGGCCCAAGGAGAGACCCAGTACTTC
NA 15 TRBJ2-1 TRBD2 TRBV11-3 CASSLGVSGRSEQFF TGTGCCAGCAGCTTAGGTGTTAGCGGGAGGAGTGAGCAGTTCTTC
NA 18 TRBJ2-2 NA TRBV4-1 CASSQVGPGHLTVGELFF TGCGCCAGCAGCCAAGTTGGCCCGGGACACTTAACGGTCGGGGAGCTGTTTTTT
NA 16 TRBJ2-7 TRBD1 TRBV28 CASRPLSGQGSYEQYF TGTGCCAGCAGGCCCTTATCGGGACAGGGCTCCTACGAGCAGTACTTC
NA 14 TRBJ2-7 NA TRBV30 CAWDWGGYSYEQYF TGTGCCTGGGACTGGGGAGGATACTCCTACGAGCAGTACTTC
NA 18 TRBJ2-6 TRBD1 TRBV5-4 CASSELGQGGIWANVLTF TGTGCCAGCAGCGAGCTAGGACAGGGTGGGATCTGGGCCAACGTCCTGACTTTC
NA 14 TRBJ2-7 NA TRBV5-1 CASNLGPGTYEQYF TGCGCCAGCAACTTGGGTCCAGGAACCTACGAGCAGTACTTC
NA 14 TRBJ2-1 TRBD2 TRBV10-3 CAISWASGENEQFF TGTGCCATCAGTTGGGCTAGCGGGGAAAATGAGCAGTTCTTC
NA 14 TRBJ1-4 TRBD1 TRBV28 CASRTGETNEKLFF TGTGCCAGCAGAACAGGGGAAACTAATGAAAAACTGTTTTTT
NA 14 TRBJ1-1 NA TRBV2 CASSVMRRDTEAFF TGTGCCAGCAGTGTGATGCGCAGGGACACTGAAGCTTTCTTT
few 13 TRBJ1-1 TRBD1 TRBV27 CASYGTANTEAFF TGTGCCAGTTACGGGACAGCGAACACTGAAGCTTTCTTT
NA 16 TRBJ2-1 TRBD2 TRBV18 CASSPRSSGNYNEQFF TGTGCCAGCTCACCAAGATCCAGCGGGAATTACAATGAGCAGTTCTTC
NA 13 TRBJ2-5 TRBD1 TRBV27 CASSSRQGETQYF TGTGCCAGCAGTTCCCGACAGGGAGAGACCCAGTACTTC
NA 18 TRBJ2-1 TRBD2 TRBV7-9 CATATSGRITRSYNEQFF TGTGCCACCGCGACTAGCGGGAGAATCACGCGGTCCTACAATGAGCAGTTCTTC
NA 15 TRBJ1-5 NA TRBV29-1 CSVGEGGSRNQPQHF TGCAGCGTAGGAGAAGGGGGTTCTCGCAATCAGCCCCAGCATTTT
NA 11 TRBJ2-7 NA TRBV29-1 CSVEYSYEQYF TGCAGCGTTGAATACTCCTACGAGCAGTACTTC
NA 14 TRBJ1-1 NA TRBV4-1 CASSPQIGDTEAFF TGCGCCAGCAGCCCACAAATAGGGGACACTGAAGCTTTCTTT
NA 12 TRBJ2-7 TRBD2 TRBV6-6 CALRGEGPEQYF TGTGCCCTTCGGGGGGAAGGCCCCGAGCAGTACTTC
NA 14 TRBJ2-7 NA TRBV5-4 CASSLVSEKGEQYF TGTGCCAGCAGCTTGGTGTCGGAAAAGGGGGAGCAGTACTTC
NA 15 TRBJ2-7 TRBD1 TRBV10-3 CAISDPTGGSEEQYF TGTGCCATCAGTGATCCGACAGGGGGCTCGGAAGAGCAGTACTTC
NA 17 TRBJ2-7 TRBD1 TRBV7-9 CASSLASLGQGLHEQYF TGTGCCAGCAGCTTAGCGTCTTTGGGACAGGGGCTCCACGAGCAGTACTTC
NA 14 TRBJ1-1 NA TRBV13 CASSYQGLNTEAFF TGTGCCAGCAGCTATCAGGGGTTGAACACTGAAGCTTTCTTT
NA 15 TRBJ2-2 TRBD2 TRBV6-5 CASQGLAGGYGELFF TGTGCCAGTCAGGGACTAGCGGGTGGTTACGGGGAGCTGTTTTTT
few 13 TRBJ1-4 NA TRBV4-1 CASSQGRVEKLFF TGCGCCAGCAGCCAAGGAAGAGTGGAAAAACTGTTTTTT
NA 14 TRBJ2-7 TRBD1 TRBV14 CASSHDRGPYEQYF TGTGCCAGCAGCCATGACAGGGGGCCCTACGAGCAGTACTTC
NA 13 TRBJ1-1 NA TRBV7-2 CASSFRLNTEAFF TGTGCCAGCAGCTTTCGTTTGAACACTGAAGCTTTCTTT
NA 19 TRBJ2-7 NA TRBV12-2 CASRESGTGGPTTPYEQYF TGTGCAAGTCGGGAGTCCGGGACAGGGGGCCCTACAACACCCTACGAGCAGTACTTC
NA 13 TRBJ2-1 TRBD1 TRBV7-9 CASKGQGANEQFF TGTGCCAGCAAGGGACAGGGTGCCAATGAGCAGTTCTTC
NA 13 TRBJ2-5 TRBD2 TRBV30 CAWSNQRGETQYF TGTGCCTGGAGTAACCAGCGGGGCGAGACCCAGTACTTC
few 15 TRBJ2-6 NA TRBV30 CAWKSQGTGANVLTF TGTGCCTGGAAAAGTCAGGGGACTGGGGCCAACGTCCTGACTTTC
NA 14 TRBJ2-3 NA TRBV28 CASRLQGGTDTQYF TGTGCCAGCAGGCTCCAAGGGGGCACAGATACGCAGTATTTT